The clone carrying this T cell receptor (beta chain) came up once. CD8+ and CD4+ blood T cells underwent TCR beta sequencing. CD8+ and CD4+ T cells were negatively isolated; TEMRA cells were FACS-enriched. This entry comes from a study of CD8 T cells in Susac syndrome. Background on the study: Among sequenced Susac syndrome patients, about 6 had active disease and about 8 were in remission.

CDR1 is SGHTA and CDR2 is FQGTGA in the germline V gene. V was cut by 2 bases and J by 0 bases, with 4 bases left in between. This CDR3 has 13 residues. Random-hexamer reverse transcription was applied to roughly 0.5 to 1 ug RNA. Across 54 Vbeta and 13 Jbeta, TCR beta CDR3 was amplified with immunoSEQ multiplex PCR. TCRdb re-derived calls from the immunoSEQ multiplex PCR reads in MiXCR, one entry per CDR3 protein. The sample includes under 300,000 distinct CDR3 sequences, about 96% seen only once; the top ten take about 0.1%. The rearrangement joins TRBV7-3 to TRBJ2-5, with D unresolved. The sample taken for sequencing was CD4+ T cells from PBMCs. The TCR comes from a human donor with Susac syndrome. Here the CDR3 reads CASSLVYQETQYF. In DNA form, the CDR3 reads TGTGCCAGCAGCTTAGTGTACCAAGAGACCCAGTACTTC.